These 14 T cell receptor beta chains came from one sample sequenced in a study of sequential checkpoint blockade in melanoma. The assay was immunoSEQ multiplex PCR, and TCRdb's table has in-frame clones only and misses some. The sample includes tens of thousands of clones, 75% to 90% seen only once; the top ten take around 10%. Treatment in this sample: randomized to nivolumab then ipilimumab (arm A) or the reverse (arm B). The material sequenced was CD8+ T cells sorted from blood (inferred from file names), taken from a patient given nivolumab and ipilimumab in sequence. The source is a human donor with melanoma.

This sequence joins TRBV28 and TRBJ2-7, with 10 bases fitting TRBD2. V was pared by 7 bases and J by 0 bases, with 3 bases of the junction left unmatched. The CDR3 has 14 amino acids. In germline, CDR1 is MDHEN, CDR2 SYDVKM. CDR3 sequence reads: CASKIAGGSYEQYF. The DNA for the CDR3 is TGTGCCAGCAAAATAGCGGGAGGCTCCTACGAGCAGTACTTC.

The V gene is TRBV15, the J gene TRBJ2-7; 12 nucleotides match TRBD2. CDR3 length: 14 residues. J gave up 3 bases and V 3 bases, and 0 bases lay outside the gene matches. Germline values: CDR1 LNHNV, CDR2 YYDKDF (reference sequence). The CDR3 is CATSRTSGSYEQYF. Written as DNA, the CDR3 is TGTGCCACCAGCAGGACTAGCGGGAGCTACGAGCAGTACTTC.

The V and J genes are TRBV30 and TRBJ1-5, with D tentatively TRBD1 (6 bases). Trimming took off 2 bases at V and 11 bases at J, with 13 bases between the two ends. Germline values: CDR1 GTSNPN, CDR2 SVGIG (reference sequence). This CDR3 has 12 residues. The CDR3 DNA reads as TGTGCCTGGAGTTATAGTCAGGGGTCCCAGCATTTT. Its translation is CAWSYSQGSQHF.

The J gene is TRBJ2-5, the V gene TRBV7-8; weak D call: TRBD1 (5 bases). V gave up 4 bases and J gave up 5 bases, with 20 bases separating them. Germline CDR1 is SGHVS and CDR2 is FQNEAQ. CDR3 size: 16 residues. The CDR3 reads CASSSSPGRVQETQYF. The DNA of the CDR3 is TGTGCCAGCAGCTCCTCTCCCGGCAGGGTACAGGAGACCCAGTACTTC. Based on the CDR3 plus reference TRBV7-8 and TRBJ2-5, the full variable domain is GAGVSQSPRYKVAKRGQDVALRCDPISGHVSLFWYQQALGQGPEFLTYFQNEAQLDKSGLPSDRFFAERPEGSVSTLKIQRTQQEDSAVYLCASSSSPGRVQETQYFGPGTRLLVL.

This sequence joins TRBV7-9 and TRBJ2-4; 8 nucleotides match TRBD2. V was clipped by 2 bases and J by 0 bases; unmatched bases: 6. The CDR3 covers 17 residues. Germline loops: CDR1 SEHNR, CDR2 FQNEAQ (reference sequence). DNA of the CDR3: TGTGCCAGCAGCTTATTTTTAGCGGGACTAGCCAAAAACATTCAGTACTTC. This translates into CASSLFLAGLAKNIQYF. The full variable domain, in which reference TRBV7-9 and TRBJ2-4 provide the parts outside the CDR3, is DTGVSQNPRHKITKRGQNVTFRCDPISEHNRLYWYRQTLGQGPEFLTYFQNEAQLEKSRLLSDRFSAERPKGSFSTLEIQRTEQGDSAMYLCASSLFLAGLAKNIQYFGAGTRLSVL.

The CDR3 DNA reads as TGTGCCAGCAGCCCCGGGGGGGAAGCTTTCTTT. Translated, it gives CASSPGGEAFF. The rearrangement joins TRBV11-3 to TRBJ1-1; D is possibly TRBD1 (5 bases). Germline CDR1 SGHNT, CDR2 YENEEA. With 5 bases removed from V and 8 bases from J, the gap between germline ends came to 9 bases. The CDR3 extends over 11 amino acids. Drawing the rest from reference TRBV11-3 and TRBJ1-1, the complete variable domain is EAGVVQSPRYKIIEKKQPVAFWCNPISGHNTLYWYLQNLGQGPELLIRYENEEAVDDSQLPKDRFSAERLKGVDSTLKIQPAELGDSAVYLCASSPGGEAFFGQGTRLTVV.

This chain joins TRBV7-9 and TRBJ2-7; 7 bases map to TRBD2. CDR1 SEHNR and CDR2 FQNEAQ come from the germline V gene (reference sequence). This CDR3 has 15 amino acids. The ends lost 6 bases at V and 2 bases at J; junction bases unmatched: 10. The CDR3 sequence: CASSLTASGAYEQYF. DNA of the CDR3: TGTGCCAGCAGTTTAACGGCTAGCGGAGCCTACGAGCAGTACTTC.

This chain joins TRBV10-2 and TRBJ2-7; D not certain. V shed 5 bases and J shed 4 bases, with 9 bases lying between them. Looked up from germline, CDR1 is WSHSY and CDR2 is SAAADI. CDR3 length: 12 residues. The CDR3 is CASSPVVYEQYF. DNA for the CDR3: TGCGCCAGCAGTCCGGTAGTATACGAGCAGTACTTC.

This rearrangement joins TRBV9 to TRBJ2-5; 11 nucleotides line up with TRBD2. Trimming cost V 5 bases and J 4 bases; bases outside gene matches: 4. The CDR3 sequence is 14 residues long. Germline V CDR1 and CDR2: SGDLS, YYNGEE. The CDR3 DNA is TGTGCCAGCAGTGCTAGCGGGAGGTTAGAGACCCAGTACTTC. It translates to CASSASGRLETQYF.

The chain has TRBV7-2 and TRBJ1-1; weak D call: TRBD1 (5 bases). Trimming took off 6 bases at V and 5 bases at J, with 19 bases between the two ends. The CDR3 covers 15 residues. From germline, CDR1 is SGHTA and CDR2 FQGNSA. This CDR3 reads CASSFIAGSDTEAFF. The CDR3 nucleotides are TGTGCCAGCAGTTTTATAGCAGGGTCGGATACTGAAGCTTTCTTT. The whole variable domain, remainder taken from reference TRBV7-2 and TRBJ1-1, is GAGVSQSPSNKVTEKGKDVELRCDPISGHTALYWYRQSLGQGLEFLIYFQGNSAPDKSGLPSDRFSAERTGGSVSTLTIQRTQQEDSAVYLCASSFIAGSDTEAFFGQGTRLTVV.

The chain is built from TRBV7-6 and TRBJ2-1; D is unresolved. The germline V gene encodes CDR1 SGHVS and CDR2 FNYEAQ. The length of the CDR3 is 15 residues. Trimming took 5 bases from V and 3 from J, leaving 14 bases between them. For the CDR3, the DNA is TGTGCCAGCAGCCCTATGCCCCGAAACTACAATGAGCAGTTCTTC. The encoded protein is CASSPMPRNYNEQFF.

The table lists this clone with a count of one. The chain couples TRBV2 to TRBJ1-2; D might be TRBD1 (5 bases). Germline CDR1 reads SNHLY; CDR2 reads FYNNEI. The CDR3 is 17 residues long. The V end was cut by 3 bases, the J end by 0 bases, with 17 bases between. The chain's CDR3 is CASSDLGRVPANYGYTF. In nucleotides, the CDR3 is TGTGCCAGCAGTGATCTTGGCAGGGTCCCAGCTAACTATGGCTACACCTTC.

This chain links TRBV7-9 with TRBJ2-1, with 7 positions matching TRBD1. The CDR3 runs 16 residues. CDR1 and CDR2 from the germline V gene are SEHNR and FQNEAQ (reference sequence). V dropped 2 bases and J dropped 4; count of bases not matched to a gene: 8. CDR3 nucleotide sequence: TGTGCCAGCAGCTTATTTAGGGGGCCGTCATACAATGAGCAGTTCTTC. Translation gives CASSLFRGPSYNEQFF.

The rearrangement links TRBV7-9 to TRBJ2-1, with TRBD2 as a possible D gene (6 bases). The V gene lost 1 base and the J gene lost 5 bases, with 9 bases spanning the gap. Germline V lookup: CDR1 SEHNR, CDR2 FQNEAQ (reference sequence). The CDR3 totals 14 residues. The CDR3 DNA reads TGTGCCAGCAGCTTAGGTGGAGGGAACAATGAGCAGTTCTTC. Translation: CASSLGGGNNEQFF.